This is a list of T cell receptor beta chains from one sample in a study of CD8 T cells in ankylosing spondylitis. MiXCR was run by TCRdb on the 5' RACE reads, yielding one entry per CDR3 protein. The repertoire holds approximately 350,000 distinct CDR3 sequences, with 20% as singletons. Material for sequencing was blood, either unsorted or a sorted T cell fraction (not recorded which). Source of these receptors: a male donor with ankylosing spondylitis or in good health (not recorded which). Each CDR3 is given with its conserved first and last residue. The D gene is left open where the match is weak. A row's size may be missing; if present it is once, few, many or a size class.

>TRBJ2-7|few|.|TRBV20-1
TGCAGTGCTCCGAGTCGGTCCCAGGACTTTTCCTACGAGCAGTACTTC
CSAPSRSQDFSYEQYF
>TRBJ2-2|.|.|TRBV7-9
TGTGCCAGCAGCCACGGCAGGGCCACCGGGGAGCTGTTTTTT
CASSHGRATGELFF
>TRBJ2-7|.|.|TRBV5-6
TGTGCCAGCAGCCCCCTGGGAAGGGACGTCACCTACGAGCAGTACTTC
CASSPLGRDVTYEQYF
>TRBJ2-3|.|.|TRBV29-1
TGCAGCGCCGAAGGGACGTCAGATACGCAGTATTTT
CSAEGTSDTQYF
>TRBJ2-2|few|TRBD2|TRBV11-2
TGTGCCAGCAGCTTAGATCTATTAGCGGGGCTGGACACCGGGGAGCTGTTTTTT
CASSLDLLAGLDTGELFF
>TRBJ1-2|.|.|TRBV10-1
TGCGCCAGCGGTGGCTACACCTTC
CASGGYTF
>TRBJ2-1|.|.|TRBV7-9
TGTGCCAGCAGCTGGGACAATGAGCAGTTCTTC
CASSWDNEQFF
>TRBJ2-2|.|.|TRBV7-9
TGTGCCAGCAGCTTACGGCCCGGGGAGCTGTTTTTT
CASSLRPGELFF
>TRBJ2-7|.|TRBD2|TRBV29-1
TGCAGCGTTGAACTAGCGGGGGACCCCTCCTACGAGCAGTACTTC
CSVELAGDPSYEQYF
>TRBJ1-1|few|.|TRBV7-9
TGTGCCAGCAGCCACGGGACGGGCAACACTGAAGCTTTCTTT
CASSHGTGNTEAFF
>TRBJ2-3|.|TRBD1|TRBV12-3/TRBV12-4
TGTGCCAGCACCAATCCCTGGCAGGGGGCAGATACGCAGTATTTT
CASTNPWQGADTQYF
>TRBJ2-3|.|TRBD2|TRBV28
TGTGCCAGCACCTATCTAGCGGGGACCTTCCAGGGCACAGATACGCAGTATTTT
CASTYLAGTFQGTDTQYF
>TRBJ2-3|few|.|TRBV14
TGTGCCAGCAGCGGAACGATACCCGGACTATCAAGGGTCGATACGCAGTATTTT
CASSGTIPGLSRVDTQYF
>TRBJ2-7|few|.|TRBV9
TGTGCCAGCAGCGTAGGGGGGCAGACGGAGCAGTACTTC
CASSVGGQTEQYF
>TRBJ1-3|.|.|TRBV12-3/TRBV12-4
TGTGCCAGCAGTTTAGAGGGGTATAGAAACACCATATATTTT
CASSLEGYRNTIYF
>TRBJ2-3|many|.|TRBV6-4
TGTGCCAGCAGTGAATCCGGGACCACAGATACGCAGTATTTT
CASSESGTTDTQYF
>TRBJ1-5|few|.|TRBV27
TGTGCCAGCAGTGAACGGTTAAGCAATCAGCCCCAGCATTTT
CASSERLSNQPQHF
>TRBJ1-1|many|.|TRBV27
TGTGCCAGCAGTTCGGGGAACACTGAAGCTTTCTTT
CASSSGNTEAFF
>TRBJ1-1|.|TRBD1|TRBV12-3/TRBV12-4
TGTGCCAGCAGCCTAGGGACAGGGAAGGCTGAAGCTTTCTTT
CASSLGTGKAEAFF
>TRBJ2-2|.|.|TRBV12-3/TRBV12-4
TGTGCCAGCAGTTGGGGGGACACCGGGGAGCTGTTTTTT
CASSWGDTGELFF
>TRBJ2-3|.|TRBD2|TRBV28
TGTGCCAGCAGTTCCCAGGTTCTGCGGGGGATATACACAGATATGCAGTATTTT
CASSSQVLRGIYTDMQYF
>TRBJ2-2|many|.|TRBV25-1
TGTGCCAGCAGTGAAGGGCAGGACACCGGGGAGCTGTTTTTT
CASSEGQDTGELFF
>TRBJ2-7|.|TRBD1|TRBV7-6
TGTGCCAGCAGCCCACAGGGGAACGAGCAGTACTTC
CASSPQGNEQYF
>TRBJ2-1|.|TRBD1|TRBV12-3/TRBV12-4
TGTGCCAGCAGTTTTGTGACTGCGACAGGGGGCTTGAATGAGCAGTTCTTC
CASSFVTATGGLNEQFF
>TRBJ2-5|.|TRBD2|TRBV5-5
TGTGCCAGCAGCCGCCAGCGGGGGCTTCAAGAGACCCAGTACTTC
CASSRQRGLQETQYF
>TRBJ2-1|few|.|TRBV12-5
TGTGCTAGTGGTTTGGCCCCCGGGACAGAGCAGTTCTTC
CASGLAPGTEQFF
>TRBJ2-5|.|.|TRBV4-1
TGCGCCAGCAGCCAATTCACGGCGGGCCAAGAGACCCAGTACTTC
CASSQFTAGQETQYF